These 25 T cell receptor beta chains share one sample of origin, sequenced in a study of pediatric ulcerative colitis (dated by TCRdb to between 2018 and 2021). One to two pinch biopsies were taken from the rectum for research during colonoscopy. The method behind the library was the immunoSEQ multiplex PCR assay. In TCRdb, the immuneACCESS table is reduced to in-frame sequences with V and J assigned. These tables do not hold every clone; where another copy was compared, an unresolved V gene accounts for under half, and the others remain unexplained. For this sample there are over 30,000 clones; about 81% appear just once. Jointly, the top ten make up 0.8% to 1.1% of the sample. The sample taken for sequencing was gut tissue. The receptors come from a boy aged 10-17 years with mild ulcerative colitis.

The chain recombines TRBV4-1 with TRBJ1-1; TRBD1 aligns across 10 bases. The CDR3 is 17 residues long. J was trimmed by 9 bases and V by 4 bases; bases with no gene match: 17. CDR1 is MGHRA, CDR2 YSYEKL, per germline. The CDR3 sequence: CASSRRAGPGDRGQAFF. In nucleotides, the CDR3 is TGCGCCAGCAGCCGCAGAGCGGGCCCGGGGGACAGGGGCCAAGCTTTCTTT.

This clone was picked up a small number of times. The chain combines TRBV5-1 with TRBJ1-1; 7 bases map to TRBD1. Trimming took 4 bases from V and 0 from J; bases not matched to a gene: 9. CDR1 is SGHRS, CDR2 YFSETQ, per germline. This CDR3 spans 16 amino acids. The CDR3 region is CASSPTTGTMNTEAFF. In nucleotides, the CDR3 is TGCGCCAGCAGCCCCACGACAGGGACCATGAACACTGAAGCTTTCTTT.

This chain links TRBV10-3 with TRBJ1-1, with D unclear. V lost 6 bases to trimming and J lost 7 bases, with 9 bases between them. Looked up from germline, CDR1 is ENHRY and CDR2 is SYGVKD. CDR3 length: 11 residues. The CDR3 protein is CAISTVNEAFF. The DNA for the CDR3 is TGTGCCATCAGCACAGTGAATGAAGCTTTCTTT.

The genes are TRBV9 and TRBJ1-1; D is possibly TRBD1 (5 bases). Germline V lookup: CDR1 SGDLS, CDR2 YYNGEE. V gave up 0 bases and J gave up 3 bases, with 9 bases separating them. The CDR3 is 14 amino acids. The CDR3 nucleotides are TGTGCCAGCAGCGTAGGGGGCCGGGACACTGAAGCTTTCTTT. Amino acid sequence: CASSVGGRDTEAFF. Full variable domain (remainder filled in from reference TRBV9 and TRBJ1-1): DSGVTQTPKHLITATGQRVTLRCSPRSGDLSVYWYQQSLDQGLQFLIQYYNGEERAKGNILERFSAQQFPDLHSELNLSSLELGDSALYFCASSVGGRDTEAFFGQGTRLTVV.

The chain joins TRBV14 to TRBJ1-2; D call uncertain. CDR1 is SGHDN and CDR2 is FVKESK in the germline V gene. V was pared by 1 base and J by 0 bases, with 12 bases between. The CDR3 consists of 16 residues. CDR3 loop: CASSQVDTAPNYGYTF. The CDR3 bases are TGTGCCAGCAGCCAAGTTGATACAGCACCTAACTATGGCTACACCTTC.

V usage is TRBV7-6 and J usage is TRBJ1-3; D is possibly TRBD1 (5 bases). Trimming removed 5 bases from V and 4 bases from J, with 15 bases in between. The length of the CDR3 is 15 residues. Germline V gene lookup returns CDR1 SGHVS and CDR2 FNYEAQ. This CDR3 is CASSPRLGLGNTIYF. CDR3 in DNA: TGTGCCAGCAGCCCCCGGCTGGGGCTCGGAAACACCATATATTTT.

The chain joins TRBV11-1 to TRBJ2-2; 10 bases line up with TRBD1. The ends lost 5 bases at V and 6 bases at J; junction bases unmatched: 9. Germline assignment: CDR1 SGHAT and CDR2 FQDESV (reference sequence). This CDR3 comprises 16 residues. The CDR3 DNA sequence: TGTGCCAGCAGCCCAATACCGGGACAGGGGTCCGGGGAGCTGTTTTTT. It is translated as CASSPIPGQGSGELFF.

This clone occurred a few times. This chain joins TRBV4-2 and TRBJ1-1; D is unresolved. Germline-derived CDR1 and CDR2 are LGHNA and YNFKEQ. Trimming cost V 0 bases and J 7 bases, with 6 bases left between them. The CDR3 spans 12 residues. The CDR3 protein is CASSQDGSEAFF. In nucleotides, the CDR3 is TGTGCCAGCAGCCAAGATGGGAGTGAAGCTTTCTTT.

The chain employs TRBV11-3 and TRBJ2-1; a weak D match, TRBD2 (6 bases). The ends were cut back, 0 bases at V and 3 bases at J, with 18 bases in the middle. The CDR3 has 18 residues. CDR1 is SGHNT and CDR2 is YENEEA in the germline V gene. The CDR3 nucleotides read TGTGCCAGCAGCTTAGAACTCGTACTAGCAACAAACTACAATGAGCAGTTCTTC. Encoded protein: CASSLELVLATNYNEQFF.

This clone was observed a handful of times. This chain uses TRBV2 with TRBJ1-2; D ambiguous. The germline CDR1 and CDR2 sequences are SNHLY and FYNNEI. V was pared by 6 bases and J by 2 bases, with 16 bases between. The CDR3 is made up of 15 amino acids. DNA of the CDR3: TGTGCCAGCAGGACGTATGGAGGTGGAAACTATGGCTACACCTTC. It translates to CASRTYGGGNYGYTF.

The CDR3 nucleotides read TGTGCCAGCAGCGTAGGGCCCCCCGGGGGGGCTAACACTGAAGCTTTCTTT. Protein product: CASSVGPPGGANTEAFF. The genes are TRBV9 and TRBJ1-1; D may be TRBD1 (6 bases). The V gene's germline CDR1 is SGDLS and CDR2 YYNGEE. The CDR3 extends over 17 amino acids. V lost 0 bases and J 2 bases, leaving 17 bases between the germline ends.

The rearrangement joins TRBV29-1 to TRBJ1-2; unclear D gene. Deletions cut 5 bases from V and 8 bases from J, with 12 bases between. Germline assignment: CDR1 SQVTM and CDR2 ANQGSEA. CDR3 length: 11 residues. CDR3 sequence: CSVLDNYGYTF. The CDR3 DNA follows: TGCAGCGTTCTAGACAATTACGGCTACACCTTC.

The J gene is TRBJ2-1, the V gene TRBV7-2; TRBD1 is a possible D gene (5 bases). V was cut by 2 bases and J by 7 bases, with 15 bases left in between. Looked up from germline, CDR1 is SGHTA and CDR2 is FQGNSA. CDR3 length: 15 residues. This CDR3 reads CASSLYQGRLNEQFF. In nucleotides, the CDR3 is TGTGCCAGCAGCTTATACCAGGGCCGCCTGAATGAGCAGTTCTTC.

This chain uses TRBV7-6 with TRBJ2-5; no definite D call. V was trimmed by 1 base and J by 1 base, leaving 7 bases between them. The V gene's germline CDR1 is SGHVS and CDR2 FNYEAQ. There are 14 residues in the CDR3. The CDR3 DNA reads as TGTGCCAGCAGCTTAGGGTCATTCCAAGAGACCCAGTACTTC. Protein sequence: CASSLGSFQETQYF.

By sample share, this clone is medium-sized (0.01 to 0.1%). The chain uses TRBV6-5 and TRBJ1-2, with TRBD1 matching over 10 bases. Trimming removed 5 bases from V and 8 bases from J; junction bases left unmatched: 8. This CDR3 has 14 amino acids. Germline assignment: CDR1 MNHEY and CDR2 SVGAGI. Here the CDR3 DNA reads TGTGCCAGCAGTCAGGGACAGGGGAATGTCGGCTACACCTTC. Protein: CASSQGQGNVGYTF.

V and J are TRBV19 and TRBJ1-5, with D unresolved. The V gene lost 8 bases and the J gene lost 6 bases, with 14 bases spanning the gap. CDR3 length equals 13 residues. The germline V gene encodes CDR1 LNHDA and CDR2 SQIVND (reference sequence). CDR3 coding DNA: TGTGCCAGTTCCGACCGGACGTCTCAGCCCCAGCATTTT. Translating it yields CASSDRTSQPQHF.

The chain recombines TRBV5-1 with TRBJ2-1, with 8 bases that match TRBD2. The CDR3 sequence is 14 residues long. V was clipped by 5 bases and J by 9 bases; unmatched bases: 10. Germline values: CDR1 SGHRS, CDR2 YFSETQ. Here the CDR3 DNA reads TGCGCCAGCAGTACGGGACTAGACCTTGGTGAGCAGTTCTTC. The encoded protein is CASSTGLDLGEQFF.

The chain couples TRBV7-6 to TRBJ2-3; D is unresolved. The germline gives CDR1 SGHVS, CDR2 FNYEAQ. V was cut by 3 bases and J by 3 bases, with 7 bases left in between. This CDR3 spans 13 amino acids. The CDR3 DNA reads TGTGCCAGCAGCTTTTTGGGGACAGATACGCAGTATTTT. Its protein product is CASSFLGTDTQYF. The whole variable domain, remainder taken from reference TRBV7-6 and TRBJ2-3, is GAGVSQSPRYKVTKRGQDVALRCDPISGHVSLYWYRQALGQGPEFLTYFNYEAQQDKSGLPNDRFSAERPEGSISTLTIQRTEQRDSAMYRCASSFLGTDTQYFGPGTRLTVL.

This clone was seen a few times. One end of the junction does not line up with germline, which may come from a read error. This sequence joins TRBV5-6 and TRBJ2-7, with D tentatively TRBD1 or TRBD2 (6 bases each). Germline V gene sequence: CDR1 SGHDT, CDR2 YYEEEE. The CDR3 is 14 residues long. The CDR3 region is CASRLATGAHEQYF. The CDR3 region has the DNA TGTGCCAGCAGGTTGGCCACGGGGGCCCACGAGCAGTACTTC.

The chain joins TRBV9 to TRBJ2-3; TRBD2 agrees at 7 bases. Germline V gene sequence: CDR1 SGDLS, CDR2 YYNGEE. Germline trimming cut 0 bases from V and 1 base from J; bases unmatched to any gene: 2. This CDR3 comprises 15 residues. The CDR3: CASSVATSGTDTQYF. DNA of the CDR3: TGTGCCAGCAGCGTAGCAACTAGCGGCACAGATACGCAGTATTTT.

V is TRBV13 and J is TRBJ1-1; 9 positions agree with TRBD1. The V gene's germline CDR1 is PRHDT and CDR2 FYEKMQ (reference sequence). V lost 4 bases and J lost 3; bases outside the gene matches: 6. The CDR3 has 15 residues. The CDR3 loop reads CASSSVTGGHTEAFF. The CDR3 coding sequence is TGTGCCAGCAGCTCCGTGACAGGGGGTCACACTGAAGCTTTCTTT.

The chain employs TRBV6-1 and TRBJ1-1; no reliable D call. Trimming took 3 bases from V and 1 from J, leaving 12 bases between them. The germline V gene has CDR1 MNHNS and CDR2 SASEGT. This CDR3 contains 15 residues. Here the CDR3 reads CASSDLPRPNTEAFF. In nucleotides, the CDR3 is TGTGCCAGCAGTGACCTACCTCGGCCGAACACTGAAGCTTTCTTT.

This chain uses TRBV9 with TRBJ2-3, with D possibly matching TRBD2 (6 bases). Germline V gene lookup returns CDR1 SGDLS and CDR2 YYNGEE. The CDR3 has 16 amino acids. V was cut by 3 bases and J by 0 bases, with 14 bases left in between. In DNA, the CDR3 is TGTGCCAGCAGCGCACCGGGGACTTATAGCACAGATACGCAGTATTTT. It specifies CASSAPGTYSTDTQYF.

This clone was seen a handful of times. V and J are TRBV27 and TRBJ1-5, with 8 bases fitting TRBD1. CDR1 and CDR2 from the germline V gene are MNHEY and SMNVEV (reference sequence). This CDR3 has 13 amino acids. V was pared by 6 bases and J by 6 bases, with 4 bases of the junction left unmatched. This CDR3 reads CASSQGAGQPQHF. The CDR3 bases are TGTGCCAGCAGCCAGGGGGCAGGTCAGCCCCAGCATTTT.

The chain carries TRBV7-3 and TRBJ2-3; 9 nucleotides agree with TRBD2. The CDR3 spans 15 residues. J lost 3 bases, V lost 3 bases, and 4 bases had no gene match. CDR1 and CDR2 from the germline V gene are SGHTA and FQGTGA. CDR3 region: CASSLAGGPTDTQYF. The CDR3 nucleotides read TGTGCCAGCAGCTTGGCGGGGGGGCCAACAGATACGCAGTATTTT. The complete variable domain, with remaining parts taken from reference TRBV7-3 and TRBJ2-3, reads GAGVSQTPSNKVTEKGKYVELRCDPISGHTALYWYRQSLGQGPEFLIYFQGTGAADDSGLPNDRFFAVRPEGSVSTLKIQRTERGDSAVYLCASSLAGGPTDTQYFGPGTRLTVL.